The 20 T cell receptor beta chains below were found in one sample sequenced in a study of blood T cell repertoires in COVID-19. Repertoires were generated with immunoSEQ multiplex PCR, while TCRdb's copy carries only in-frame clones and drops some. Of more than 75,000 clones detected, 87% appear once; the ten largest clones hold 8.3%. Material for sequencing was peripheral blood. The receptor set was obtained from a man aged 25 to 45 with acute or convalescent COVID-19.

The V gene is TRBV7-9, the J gene TRBJ2-2; a weak D match, TRBD2 (7 bases). V gave up 5 bases and J gave up 6 bases, with 22 bases separating them. The CDR3 loop spans 17 amino acids. Germline CDR1 SEHNR, CDR2 FQNEAQ (reference sequence). The CDR3 DNA sequence: TGTGCCAGCAGCCCTGGGGGGGGCAGGGCCCGGGCCGGGGAGCTGTTTTTT. Encoded protein: CASSPGGGRARAGELFF. Combining the CDR3 with reference TRBV7-9 and TRBJ2-2 gives the whole variable domain DTGVSQNPRHKITKRGQNVTFRCDPISEHNRLYWYRQTLGQGPEFLTYFQNEAQLEKSRLLSDRFSAERPKGSFSTLEIQRTEQGDSAMYLCASSPGGGRARAGELFFGEGSRLTVL.

The V and J genes are TRBV2 and TRBJ1-3, with no clear D. The CDR3 contains 11 residues. The germline V gene has CDR1 SNHLY and CDR2 FYNNEI. Trimming took off 6 bases at V and 10 bases at J, with 10 bases between the two ends. The CDR3 sequence: CASRGRKTIYF. In DNA form, the CDR3 reads TGTGCCAGCAGGGGCCGGAAAACCATATATTTT.

The J gene is TRBJ2-2, the V gene TRBV19, with D possibly TRBD2 on 6 matching bases. The CDR3 spans 13 residues. Trimming removed 1 base at V and 7 bases at J, with 7 bases between. Germline V gene sequence: CDR1 LNHDA, CDR2 SQIVND (reference sequence). CDR3 bases: TGTGCCAGTAGTATAGCGGGGGACGGGGAGCTGTTTTTT. The encoded protein is CASSIAGDGELFF.

The chain is built from TRBV5-6 and TRBJ2-1; 8 bases are shared with TRBD1. The trim removed 4 bases at V and 0 bases at J, leaving 9 bases unmatched. There are 17 residues in the CDR3. CDR1 and CDR2 (germline): SGHDT, YYEEEE. CDR3 protein: CASSLRTGTRSYNEQFF. CDR3 coding DNA: TGTGCCAGCAGCCTACGGACAGGGACCCGCTCCTACAATGAGCAGTTCTTC. Together with reference TRBV5-6 and TRBJ2-1, the CDR3 gives the full variable domain: DAGVTQSPTHLIKTRGQQVTLRCSPKSGHDTVSWYQQALGQGPQFIFQYYEEEERQRGNFPDRFSGHQFPNYSSELNVNALLLGDSALYLCASSLRTGTRSYNEQFFGPGTRLTVL.

The gene calls are TRBV6-1 and TRBJ1-5; TRBD1 matches at 9 bases. The length of the CDR3 is 17 residues. V dropped 4 bases and J dropped 9; count of bases not matched to a gene: 16. Germline V gene lookup returns CDR1 MNHNS and CDR2 SASEGT. Here the CDR3 reads CASSARPSGQGFSPQHF. The CDR3 region has the DNA TGTGCCAGCAGTGCACGTCCTTCGGGACAGGGCTTTTCGCCCCAGCATTTT.

J is TRBJ1-2 and V is TRBV7-8; 9 bases match TRBD1. Germline CDR1 SGHVS, CDR2 FQNEAQ. Unmatched junction bases numbered 6, after V lost 5 bases and J lost 8 bases. CDR3 length: 13 amino acids. CDR3 DNA: TGTGCCAGCAGCAGAAGGACAGGGGAAGGCTACACCTTC. This codes for CASSRRTGEGYTF.

V and J are TRBV11-3 and TRBJ2-2; 12 nucleotides align to TRBD1. Germline CDR1 is SGHNT and CDR2 is YENEEA. This CDR3 contains 15 residues. With V trimmed by 5 bases and J by 6 bases, 4 bases remained unmatched. CDR3 protein: CASSRGDRGPGELFF. As DNA, the CDR3 is TGTGCCAGCAGCAGGGGGGACAGGGGGCCCGGGGAGCTGTTTTTT.

This chain joins TRBV3-1 (or the pseudogene TRBV3-2) and TRBJ2-1; 10 bases are shared with TRBD2. V lost 3 bases, J lost 4 bases, and 3 bases stayed unmatched. The CDR3 contains 15 residues. Looked up from germline, CDR1 is LGHDT and CDR2 is YNNKEL (reference sequence). The CDR3 spells CASSHSGREYNEQFF. The DNA of the CDR3 is TGTGCCAGCAGCCACAGCGGGAGGGAATACAATGAGCAGTTCTTC.

V usage is TRBV7-2 and J usage is TRBJ2-5; D is unclear. V was pared by 2 bases and J by 2 bases, with 15 bases between. The CDR3 loop spans 16 amino acids. Germline loops: CDR1 SGHTA, CDR2 FQGNSA. The CDR3 DNA reads TGTGCCAGCAGCTTATCCGTACGCATAGAACAAGAGACCCAGTACTTC. This sequence encodes CASSLSVRIEQETQYF. Drawing the rest from reference TRBV7-2 and TRBJ2-5, the complete variable domain is GAGVSQSPSNKVTEKGKDVELRCDPISGHTALYWYRQSLGQGLEFLIYFQGNSAPDKSGLPSDRFSAERTGGSVSTLTIQRTQQEDSAVYLCASSLSVRIEQETQYFGPGTRLLVL.

The sample holds a few counts of this clone. This chain joins TRBV29-1 and TRBJ2-1; no definite D call. V was clipped by 3 bases and J by 6 bases, with 9 bases between them. Germline CDR1 and CDR2: SQVTM and ANQGSEA. This CDR3 contains 12 residues. CDR3 region: CSVDPGGNEQFF. The CDR3 DNA follows: TGCAGCGTTGATCCTGGCGGCAATGAGCAGTTCTTC.

This chain links TRBV7-9 with TRBJ2-3; tentative D call: TRBD1 (5 bases). This CDR3 has 17 amino acids. From germline, CDR1 is SEHNR and CDR2 FQNEAQ (reference sequence). V lost 1 base to trimming and J lost 0 bases, with 14 bases between them. DNA of the CDR3: TGTGCCAGCAGCTTAGTTGCAGACAGCCAAAGCACAGATACGCAGTATTTT. The encoded protein is CASSLVADSQSTDTQYF.

This clone came up a few times. The rearrangement joins TRBV19 to TRBJ1-2; tentative D call: TRBD1 (6 bases). The germline gives CDR1 LNHDA, CDR2 SQIVND (reference sequence). Trimming removed 8 bases from V and 7 bases from J, with 14 bases in between. This CDR3 is 12 amino acids long. The CDR3 DNA follows: TGTGCCAGTGGCCGGTTAGGGGGTGGCTACACCTTC. Amino acid sequence: CASGRLGGGYTF.

This chain connects TRBV27 to TRBJ1-2; D is undetermined. The germline V gene encodes CDR1 MNHEY and CDR2 SMNVEV (reference sequence). The CDR3 is made up of 13 amino acids. V was pared by 5 bases and J by 4 bases, with 11 bases between. The CDR3: CASSGLPFYGYTF. CDR3 sequence (DNA): TGTGCCAGCAGTGGACTGCCTTTCTATGGCTACACCTTC.

This clone was recorded only once. J is TRBJ2-5 and V is TRBV10-2, with TRBD2 identical over 9 bases. The germline CDR1 and CDR2 sequences are WSHSY and SAAADI. V was pared by 8 bases and J by 5 bases, with 6 bases of the junction left unmatched. CDR3 length: 13 residues. CDR3 protein: CASQGLARETQYF. The CDR3 region has the DNA TGCGCCAGCCAGGGACTAGCCAGGGAGACCCAGTACTTC.

The V call is TRBV24-1, the J call TRBJ1-3; D may be TRBD1 (6 bases). The germline CDR1 and CDR2 sequences are KGHDR and SFDVKD. Trimming removed 2 bases from V and 4 bases from J, with 14 bases in between. The CDR3 is 16 residues long. The CDR3 DNA is TGTGCCACCAGTGATTCAACAACCACAGGGGGAAACACCATATATTTT. Protein sequence: CATSDSTTTGGNTIYF.

This clone was recorded only once. The chain has TRBV7-2 and TRBJ1-1; 7 bases match TRBD1. The V segment lost 2 bases and the J segment 4 bases; nucleotides outside the gene matches: 4. Germline values: CDR1 SGHTA, CDR2 FQGNSA. The CDR3 consists of 14 residues. The CDR3 is CASSLSDRPTEAFF. Here the CDR3 DNA reads TGTGCCAGCAGCTTATCGGACAGGCCCACTGAAGCTTTCTTT.

This clone was picked up one time. V and J are TRBV6-1 and TRBJ2-7; TRBD2 aligns across 8 bases. With V trimmed by 4 bases and J by 4 bases, 9 bases remained unmatched. This CDR3 contains 15 residues. Germline V lookup: CDR1 MNHNS, CDR2 SASEGT. The CDR3 loop is CASSVSGTGAYEQYF. The DNA of the CDR3 is TGTGCCAGCAGTGTTAGCGGGACTGGCGCGTACGAGCAGTACTTC.

Remarks on this clone: The CDR3 carries no conserved terminal phenylalanine or tryptophan, so it likely arises from a read error. This rearrangement joins TRBV28 to TRBJ1-6, with D perhaps TRBD1 (5 bases). CDR1 and CDR2 (germline): MDHEN, SYDVKM. The CDR3 length is 13 residues. The CDR3 reads CASSSGPQGSLHS. The CDR3 bases are TGCGCCAGCAGTTCCGGACCTCAGGGTTCCCTCCACTCT.

V is TRBV7-3 and J is TRBJ2-1; TRBD2 matches at 7 bases. The CDR3 has 15 amino acids. The germline gives CDR1 SGHTA, CDR2 FQGTGA. Unmatched junction bases numbered 9, after V lost 2 bases and J lost 8 bases. In nucleotides, the CDR3 is TGTGCCAGCAGCTTAGACGGGAGGAGTTCCGATGAGCAGTTCTTC. This encodes CASSLDGRSSDEQFF.

The V gene is TRBV3-1 (or the pseudogene TRBV3-2), the J gene TRBJ2-1; D not certain. V was pared by 2 bases and J by 6 bases, with 17 bases between. Germline V gene lookup returns CDR1 LGHDT and CDR2 YNNKEL (reference sequence). The CDR3 has 16 amino acids. The CDR3 DNA sequence: TGTGCCAGCAGCCAAAGTTTAGGAGCTCCCTCCAATGAGCAGTTCTTC. Translating gives CASSQSLGAPSNEQFF.